The 24 T cell receptor beta chains below were found in one sample sequenced in a study of regulatory T cells in long-lasting Graves disease. Described time point: newly diagnosed GD, antithyroid drugs for less than 3 months. TCR sequences were obtained from RNA taken from PBMCs. Building of the TCR beta libraries involved iRepertoire HTBI primers and Arm-PCR of CDR3 regions. TCRdb analysed the multiplex PCR reads with MiXCR anew, one entry per CDR3 protein. The sample consists of a few hundred thousand distinct CDR3 sequences, 12% of them appearing once. These data also featured in a second study, about T cells in Graves' hyperthyroidism and ophthalmopathy.

The sample here was peripheral blood mononuclear cells (PBMCs), taken at new diagnosis, from a patient treated with antithyroid drugs. Receptors originate from a woman between 18 and 29 years old with Graves disease.

With respect to this clonotype: A far larger clone is just one base off, so this is likely a read error. V and J are TRBV28 and TRBJ1-1; D unclear. The germline V and J ends were trimmed by 8 bases and 1 base, with 5 bases remaining between them. The CDR3 runs 11 residues. Germline V gene sequence: CDR1 MDHEN, CDR2 SYDVKM. The DNA of the CDR3 is TGTGCCAGCGGCCAGAACACTGAAGCTTTCTTT. This encodes CASGQNTEAFF.

The table lists this clonotype with a few counts. The V call is TRBV18, the J call TRBJ2-1, with 8 bases aligning to TRBD2. The junction had 19 bases not matched to a gene; V was cut back by 3 bases and J by 9 bases. Germline V lookup: CDR1 KGHSH, CDR2 LQKENI. This CDR3 has 18 amino acids. CDR3 nucleotide sequence: TGTGCCAGCTCACCGTTAAGAAGAGCGGGAGCCGTACACGGTGAGCAGTTCTTC. The encoded protein is CASSPLRRAGAVHGEQFF.

A few counts support this clonotype. The V gene is TRBV7-6, the J gene TRBJ1-1; D may be TRBD1 (6 bases). The length of the CDR3 is 13 residues. Trimming took off 5 bases at V and 8 bases at J, with 15 bases between the two ends. Germline V gene lookup returns CDR1 SGHVS and CDR2 FNYEAQ. The CDR3 region has the DNA TGTGCCAGCAGCCTCGGGACAAGATGGGAAGCTTTCTTT. It yields the protein CASSLGTRWEAFF.

This clonotype was recorded at least ten times. The V and J genes are TRBV24-1 and TRBJ2-1; a weak D match, TRBD1 (5 bases). Germline CDR1 is KGHDR and CDR2 is SFDVKD. This CDR3 has 15 amino acids. The ends were cut back, 0 bases at V and 2 bases at J, with 7 bases in the middle. CDR3 coding DNA: TGTGCCACCAGTGATTTGACGACAGCCTACAATGAGCAGTTCTTC. Translated, it gives CATSDLTTAYNEQFF.

Ten or more counts support this clonotype. The chain is built from TRBV20-1 and TRBJ1-1, with no clear D. V dropped 2 bases and J dropped 8 bases, with 12 bases sitting between them. The CDR3 sequence is 12 residues long. In germline, CDR1 is DFQATT, CDR2 SNEGSKA (reference sequence). CDR3 nucleotides: TGCAGTGCTAGACGGTCTTCCCAGGAAGCTTTCTTT. As protein: CSARRSSQEAFF.

This clonotype has ten or more counts. V gene TRBV18 combines with J gene TRBJ2-7; D gene uncertain. The CDR3 is made up of 15 amino acids. CDR1 is KGHSH and CDR2 is LQKENI in the germline V gene. Trimming cost V 0 bases and J 2 bases, with 11 bases left between them. The CDR3 nucleotides read TGTGCCAGCTCACCACCATTCAATGGGGCCTACGAGCAGTACTTC. This translates into CASSPPFNGAYEQYF.

This clonotype appeared many times. The chain recombines TRBV28 with TRBJ2-1; a weak D match, TRBD1 (6 bases). The V end lost 2 bases, the J end lost 8 bases, and 16 bases lay between the germline ends. CDR3 length equals 15 residues. Germline V CDR1 and CDR2: MDHEN, SYDVKM. The CDR3 reads CASSLGRGVADEQFF. As DNA, the CDR3 is TGTGCCAGCAGTTTAGGCAGGGGAGTGGCCGATGAGCAGTTCTTC.

This clonotype was counted at least ten times. The genes are TRBV20-1 and TRBJ2-7; TRBD2 agrees at 8 bases. Losses at the gene ends were 8 bases for V and 3 bases for J; bases not matched to a gene: 12. CDR3 size: 14 residues. CDR1 is DFQATT, CDR2 SNEGSKA, per germline (reference sequence). The CDR3 spells CSTTSGQENYEQYF. The CDR3 DNA reads TGCAGTACAACTAGCGGTCAAGAAAACTACGAGCAGTACTTC.

This clonotype was recorded at least ten times. The chain uses TRBV7-2 and TRBJ1-6; tentative D call: TRBD1 (6 bases). This CDR3 has 14 residues. Trimming shortened V by 5 bases and J by 10 bases, and 15 bases separated the two germline ends. The germline V gene has CDR1 SGHTA and CDR2 FQGNSA. The CDR3 loop is CASSGGGGWSPLHF. The CDR3 coding sequence is TGTGCCAGCAGCGGCGGGGGGGGCTGGTCACCCCTCCACTTT.

This clonotype appeared a single time. This chain's CDR3 is CASSEGLAWLDTQYF. For the CDR3, the DNA is TGTGCCAGCAGTGAAGGACTAGCGTGGCTCGATACGCAGTATTTT. The rearrangement uses TRBV2 and TRBJ2-3, with 8 positions matching TRBD2. J gave up 6 bases and V 1 base, and 6 bases lay outside the gene matches. CDR3 length: 15 residues. CDR1 is SNHLY, CDR2 FYNNEI, per germline.

There are many counts of this clonotype. The chain recombines TRBV24-1 with TRBJ2-3; TRBD2 matches at 13 bases. The CDR3 has 16 residues. The V gene's germline CDR1 is KGHDR and CDR2 SFDVKD. The V gene end was trimmed by 5 bases and the J gene end by 2 bases; junction bases not matched to a gene: 3. The CDR3 loop reads CATSGTSGGPTDTQYF. DNA for the CDR3: TGTGCCACCAGTGGGACTAGCGGGGGACCCACAGATACGCAGTATTTT.

This clonotype has ten or more counts. This chain uses TRBV6-5 with TRBJ1-1; perhaps TRBD1 as D (5 bases). Deletions cut 4 bases from V and 3 bases from J, with 15 bases between. The germline V gene encodes CDR1 MNHEY and CDR2 SVGAGI. The CDR3 spans 15 residues. The CDR3 spells CASSSGLFRDTEAFF. CDR3 DNA: TGTGCCAGCAGTTCGGGGCTATTCCGAGACACTGAAGCTTTCTTT.

This clonotype occurred many times. The chain joins TRBV7-2 to TRBJ1-6, with D uncertain. V was trimmed by 5 bases and J by 3 bases, leaving 5 bases between them. Germline-derived CDR1 and CDR2 are SGHTA and FQGNSA. The CDR3 consists of 13 residues. The CDR3 sequence: CASSLLYNSPLHF. The CDR3 DNA sequence: TGTGCCAGCAGCCTTCTCTATAATTCACCCCTCCACTTT.

A note on this clonotype: A much larger clone is a single base away; this may be a read error. The CDR3 coding sequence is TGTGCCGGCAGCTTATTTGCTAGCGGGGGGGTCGACAGGCAGTTCTTC. Its protein product is CAGSLFASGGVDRQFF. V gene TRBV6-2 or TRBV6-3 combines with J gene TRBJ2-1; TRBD2 matches at 12 bases. Looked up from germline, CDR1 is MNHEY and CDR2 is SVGEGT. The CDR3 runs 16 residues.

This chain joins TRBV24-1 and TRBJ2-4, with D perhaps matching TRBD2 (5 bases). CDR1 KGHDR and CDR2 SFDVKD come from the germline V gene. V shed 3 bases and J shed 1 base, with 36 bases lying between them. The CDR3 is 24 residues long. The CDR3: CATSDREGGFFDTLCLAAKNIQYF. The CDR3 coding sequence is TGTGCCACCAGTGATCGCGAGGGCGGATTCTTCGACACCTTATGTTTGGCGGCCAAAAACATTCAGTACTTC.

This clonotype was observed at least ten times. The V and J genes are TRBV28 and TRBJ2-1; D tentatively reads TRBD1 or TRBD2 (5 bases each). Germline V gives CDR1 MDHEN, CDR2 SYDVKM. CDR3 length: 13 amino acids. V dropped 8 bases and J dropped 9 bases, with 17 bases sitting between them. For the CDR3, the DNA is TGTGCCAGCCACGAGTGGGGGAAGGGTGAGCAGTTCTTC. Amino acids: CASHEWGKGEQFF. Full variable domain (remainder filled in from reference TRBV28 and TRBJ2-1): DVKVTQSSRYLVKRTGEKVFLECVQDMDHENMFWYRQDPGLGLRLIYFSYDVKMKEKGDIPEGYSVSREKKERFSLILESASTNQTSMYLCASHEWGKGEQFFGPGTRLTVL.

V and J are TRBV6-2 or TRBV6-3 and TRBJ2-3; TRBD1 might be the D (5 bases). The CDR3 is made up of 13 amino acids. Germline lookup yields CDR1 MNHEY and CDR2 SVGEGT. Trimming removed 8 bases from V and 3 bases from J, with 12 bases in between. CDR3 in amino acids: CASSDISTDTQYF. The DNA for the CDR3 is TGTGCCAGCTCGGACATTTCAACAGATACGCAGTATTTT.

This clonotype was counted only a few times. The chain joins TRBV7-3 to TRBJ1-1; possible D gene TRBD1, 6 bases. V was clipped by 3 bases and J by 9 bases, with 17 bases between them. The CDR3 sequence is 14 residues long. The germline CDR1 and CDR2 sequences are SGHTA and FQGTGA. CDR3 coding DNA: TGTGCCAGCAGCTTGGCTTTGGGGGGCGGAAAAGCTTTCTTT. This codes for CASSLALGGGKAFF.

This clonotype has at least ten counts. The chain is built from TRBV2 and TRBJ2-2; possibly TRBD2 for D (5 bases). The CDR3 is 15 residues long. Germline assignment: CDR1 SNHLY and CDR2 FYNNEI. V lost 1 base and J lost 1, with 7 bases in between. The CDR3 bases are TGTGCCAGCAGTGAAGTCGGGGTGAACACCGGGGAGCTGTTTTTT. Translating gives CASSEVGVNTGELFF.

The chain links TRBV19 to TRBJ2-2; 9 nucleotides match TRBD2. This CDR3 has 16 residues. Germline V CDR1 and CDR2: LNHDA, SQIVND (reference sequence). J was trimmed by 1 base and V by 3 bases; bases with no gene match: 3. CDR3 DNA sequence: TGTGCCAGTAGTATGATAGCGGGGGTGAACACCGGGGAGCTGTTTTTT. Translating it yields CASSMIAGVNTGELFF.

A few counts support this clonotype. The chain is built from TRBV2 and TRBJ2-5; 7 bases line up with TRBD1. The ends lost 6 bases at V and 2 bases at J; junction bases unmatched: 6. CDR3 size: 14 residues. The germline gives CDR1 SNHLY, CDR2 FYNNEI. The CDR3 here is CASRMTGLQETQYF. In DNA, the CDR3 is TGTGCCAGCAGGATGACAGGGTTGCAAGAGACCCAGTACTTC.

This clonotype was detected many times. This chain links TRBV28 with TRBJ2-3, with D maybe TRBD2 (6 bases). From germline, CDR1 is MDHEN and CDR2 SYDVKM. V gave up 6 bases and J gave up 0 bases, with 10 bases separating them. This CDR3 contains 14 residues. CDR3 protein: CASRTSSSTDTQYF. In DNA, the CDR3 is TGTGCCAGCAGGACTAGTTCCAGCACAGATACGCAGTATTTT.

The chain couples TRBV3-1 to TRBJ2-2; D is undetermined. CDR1 is LGHDT, CDR2 YNNKEL, per germline (reference sequence). V was clipped by 4 bases and J by 7 bases, with 10 bases between them. CDR3 length: 13 amino acids. CDR3 sequence reads: CASSPMVGGELFF. The DNA for the CDR3 is TGTGCCAGCAGCCCGATGGTTGGCGGGGAGCTGTTTTTT.

This clonotype was seen more than once but under ten times. The chain carries TRBV20-1 and TRBJ1-4; D possibly corresponds to TRBD1 (5 bases). Germline CDR1 is DFQATT and CDR2 is SNEGSKA (reference sequence). V was cut by 6 bases and J by 7 bases, with 18 bases left in between. The CDR3 spans 14 residues. The CDR3 DNA sequence: TGCAGTGCGGTTGGGGGGGTTGTTTCTGAAAAACTGTTTTTT. As protein: CSAVGGVVSEKLFF.